The T cell receptor beta chain under discussion was sequenced for a study of post-analysis software for immune sequencing data. Overall study context: Relapsing-remitting, secondary progressive and progressive-relapsing multiple sclerosis were all included among the disease courses.

Comments on this clonotype: The antigen is not known.

The CDR3 runs 14 residues. CDR1 is DFQATT, CDR2 SNEGSKA, per germline (reference sequence). With 5 bases removed from V and 0 bases from J, the gap between germline ends came to 12 bases. Study observations and caveats: Elevated frequency relative to controls characterized about 5 TRBV segments in patients, TRBV5-6, TRBV5-1 and TRBV20-1 among them. People with multiple sclerosis had a significantly lower normalized Chao1 diversity than controls did. Samples sharing a preparation batch grouped tightly together when assessed by F measure.

Built from TCR beta cDNA, the libraries had unique molecular identifiers in them. Yield was 500,000 to 600,000 cDNA molecules from 1 to 10 million T cells. Using its own MiXCR run on the PCR reads, TCRdb lists one record per CDR3 protein. The repertoire consists of 380,000 or so distinct CDR3 sequences, with roughly 36% occurring once and the leading ten covering roughly an eighth. Input material: blood. The gene calls are TRBV20-1 and TRBJ2-3; no clear D gene. This TCR was sampled from a girl between 10 and 17 years old with multiple sclerosis. CDR3 in amino acids: CSALGPLSTDTQYF. For the CDR3, the DNA is TGCAGTGCTTTAGGGCCCCTGAGCACAGATACGCAGTATTTT.